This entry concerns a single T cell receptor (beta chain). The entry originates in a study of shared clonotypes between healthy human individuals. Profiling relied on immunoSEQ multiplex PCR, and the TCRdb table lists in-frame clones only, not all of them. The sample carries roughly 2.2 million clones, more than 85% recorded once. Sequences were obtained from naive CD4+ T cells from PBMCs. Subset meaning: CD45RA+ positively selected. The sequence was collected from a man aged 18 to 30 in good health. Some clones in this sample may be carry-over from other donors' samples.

CDR3 nucleotides: TGTGCCAGCTCACTAAGGACTAGCGGGAGGCCCTTGATTTCCTACAATGAGCAGTTCTTC. The encoded protein is CASSLRTSGRPLISYNEQFF. This chain links TRBV18 with TRBJ2-1, with TRBD2 matching over 14 bases. Germline V CDR1 and CDR2: KGHSH, LQKENI. The junction had 12 bases not matched to a gene; V was cut back by 4 bases and J by 1 base. The CDR3 spans 20 residues.